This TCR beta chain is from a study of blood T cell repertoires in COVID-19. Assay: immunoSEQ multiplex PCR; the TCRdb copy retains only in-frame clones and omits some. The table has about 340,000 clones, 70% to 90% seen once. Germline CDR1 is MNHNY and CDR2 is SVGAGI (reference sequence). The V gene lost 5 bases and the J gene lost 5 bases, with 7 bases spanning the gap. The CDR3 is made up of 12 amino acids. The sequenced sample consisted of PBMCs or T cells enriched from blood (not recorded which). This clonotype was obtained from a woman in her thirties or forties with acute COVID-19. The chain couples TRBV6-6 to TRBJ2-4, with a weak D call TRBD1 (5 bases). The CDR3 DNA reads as TGTGCCAGCAGTATGACAGAAAACATTCAGTACTTC. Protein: CASSMTENIQYF.